This T cell receptor (beta chain) was sequenced in a study of cytotoxic CD8 clonotypes in ibrutinib-treated CLL. The study, taken as a whole, reports: Public clonotypes were uncommon and contracted or stayed stable on treatment.

About this clone itself: Its specificity is not known.

Assay used: immunoSEQ multiplex PCR; TCRdb lists only in-frame clones, some missing. The profile shows more than 110,000 clones, about 84% of them singletons. Here the sequenced sample was PBMCs, taken after 36 months of ibrutinib treatment. The TCR comes from a human donor with chronic lymphocytic leukemia.

As DNA, the CDR3 is TGTGCCAGCAGCTTAAGTCGGGGATACGAGCAGTACTTC. It yields the protein CASSLSRGYEQYF. The rearrangement joins TRBV11-2 to TRBJ2-7, with D tentatively TRBD2 (5 bases). This CDR3 contains 13 residues. V was shortened by 2 bases and J by 4 bases, with 9 bases between the two germline ends. Germline lookup yields CDR1 SGHAT and CDR2 FQNNGV. Combining the CDR3 with reference TRBV11-2 and TRBJ2-7 gives the whole variable domain EAGVAQSPRYKIIEKRQSVAFWCNPISGHATLYWYQQILGQGPKLLIQFQNNGVVDDSQLPKDRFSAERLKGVDSTLKIQPAKLEDSAVYLCASSLSRGYEQYFGPGTRLTVT.